The clone carrying this TCR beta chain has ten or more counts. Library construction for TCR beta used iRepertoire HTBI primers and Arm-PCR of CDR3 regions. TCRdb re-derived calls from the multiplex PCR reads in MiXCR, one entry per CDR3 protein. The data show fewer than 400,000 distinct CDR3 sequences, with 18% seen just once and less than 40% held by the top ten. This record belongs to a study of regulatory T cells in long-lasting Graves disease. The V gene's germline CDR1 is SNHLY and CDR2 FYNNEI. J gave up 1 base and V 2 bases, and 12 bases lay outside the gene matches. The CDR3 extends over 18 amino acids. Time point of the sample: newly diagnosed GD, antithyroid drugs for less than 3 months. There was RNA extracted from PBMCs, and the TCR library was made from it.

The TCR sequence derives from a female donor with Graves disease. V gene TRBV2 combines with J gene TRBJ2-7; TRBD1 matches 9 bases. The sequences come from peripheral blood mononuclear cells (PBMCs), collected at new diagnosis, from a patient treated with antithyroid drugs. The DNA of the CDR3 is TGTGCCAGCAGTGAACCGGGACAGGGCGCAGAGCGGTCCTACGAGCAGTACTTC. Residues: CASSEPGQGAERSYEQYF.